A single sample is the source of the 25 T cell receptor beta chains below, sequenced in a study of cytomegalovirus exposure and HLA in healthy donors. Clones were sequenced by immunoSEQ multiplex PCR, and TCRdb holds only the in-frame ones, with some missing. This table has under 200,000 clones, roughly 90% appearing once. The sequenced material came from PBMCs. These receptors originate from a woman in her late teens or twenties in good health and CMV-seropositive.

The chain uses TRBV2 and TRBJ1-5; TRBD1 agrees at 11 bases. The CDR3 totals 15 residues. Trimming removed 5 bases from V and 5 bases from J; junction bases left unmatched: 5. Germline V gene data show CDR1 as SNHLY and CDR2 as FYNNEI. The CDR3 nucleotides read TGTGCCAGCAGTTTCGGGACAGGGGGATATCAGCCCCAGCATTTT. It yields the protein CASSFGTGGYQPQHF.

The V gene is TRBV6-6, the J gene TRBJ1-1; D gene ambiguous. The CDR3 runs 11 residues. Germline V lookup: CDR1 MNHNY, CDR2 SVGAGI (reference sequence). Trimming removed 9 bases from V and 5 bases from J, with 10 bases in between. CDR3 residues: CASLVLTEAFF. CDR3 bases: TGTGCCAGTTTAGTACTTACTGAAGCTTTCTTT.

The chain combines TRBV2 with TRBJ2-1; 14 bases are shared with TRBD2. Trimming cost V 11 bases and J 10 bases; bases outside gene matches: 16. CDR1 and CDR2 from the germline V gene are SNHLY and FYNNEI. This CDR3 has 16 amino acids. The CDR3 loop reads CASLEGTSGSRNEQFF. Written as DNA, the CDR3 is TGTGCCTCCTTAGAGGGGACTAGCGGGAGTAGGAACGAGCAGTTCTTC.

The chain couples TRBV6-1 to TRBJ2-3; D might be TRBD2 (6 bases). The CDR3 runs to 17 residues. V was shortened by 2 bases and J by 3 bases, with 18 bases between the two germline ends. Germline V lookup: CDR1 MNHNS, CDR2 SASEGT. The CDR3 nucleotides read TGTGCCAGCAGTGAAAACCCCCGACTAGTGGGGACAGATACGCAGTATTTT. It translates to CASSENPRLVGTDTQYF.

The CDR3 region has the DNA TGTGCCAGCTCAGACAGGTCCACTAATGAAAAACTGTTTTTT. It codes for CASSDRSTNEKLFF. The gene calls are TRBV18 and TRBJ1-4; a weak D match, TRBD1 (6 bases). Trimming removed 5 bases at V and 2 bases at J, with 9 bases between. Germline V lookup: CDR1 KGHSH, CDR2 LQKENI. The CDR3 sequence is 14 residues long.

This clone was seen only once. In DNA, the CDR3 is TGTGCCAGCAGCTTAGAACAGGGACTATCCACCGGGGAGCTGTTTTTT. It yields the protein CASSLEQGLSTGELFF. The gene calls are TRBV7-8 and TRBJ2-2, with D perhaps TRBD2 (7 bases). Germline CDR1 SGHVS, CDR2 FQNEAQ. Trimming removed 1 base at V and 4 bases at J, with 13 bases between. There are 16 residues in the CDR3.

The J gene is TRBJ2-2, the V gene TRBV5-1; 7 nucleotides align to TRBD1. Germline assignment: CDR1 SGHRS and CDR2 YFSETQ. This CDR3 comprises 17 residues. Trimming at V came to 3 bases and at J to 5 bases, leaving 13 bases not matched to a gene. In DNA, the CDR3 is TGCGCCAGCAGCTCCAAACTCACAGGGACAGTGACCGGGGAGCTGTTTTTT. Its translation: CASSSKLTGTVTGELFF.

V gene TRBV25-1 combines with J gene TRBJ1-1; 7 bases are a match to TRBD1. Germline CDR1 is MGHDK and CDR2 is SYGVNS. V was pared by 8 bases and J by 2 bases, with 5 bases of the junction left unmatched. The CDR3 contains 13 residues. This CDR3 is CASGWTGNTEAFF. CDR3 in DNA: TGTGCCAGCGGATGGACAGGAAACACTGAAGCTTTCTTT.

This chain connects TRBV7-9 to TRBJ2-3, with a possible D match to TRBD2 (6 bases). Trimming removed 9 bases at V and 1 base at J, with 11 bases between. The CDR3 totals 13 residues. Germline CDR1 reads SEHNR; CDR2 reads FQNEAQ (reference sequence). The CDR3 bases are TGTGCCAGTGGGCAGCGGGGCACAGATACGCAGTATTTT. It translates to CASGQRGTDTQYF.

The chain couples TRBV27 to TRBJ2-7, with 11 nucleotides matching TRBD1. CDR1 and CDR2 (germline): MNHEY, SMNVEV (reference sequence). V shed 5 bases, J shed 0 bases, and the junction held 3 bases outside the gene matches. The CDR3 runs 15 residues. CDR3 loop: CASSGDRGTSYEQYF. The DNA of the CDR3 is TGTGCCAGCAGTGGGGACAGGGGGACCTCCTACGAGCAGTACTTC.

V usage is TRBV5-8 and J usage is TRBJ2-7; TRBD2 matches at 10 bases. With 0 bases clipped from V and 5 bases from J, the junction kept 5 bases outside the gene matches. CDR1 and CDR2 (germline): SGHTS, YDEGEE. This CDR3 has 15 amino acids. As DNA, the CDR3 is TGTGCCAGCAGCTTGGTGCCTAGCGGGAGCCACGAGCAGTACTTC. Amino acids: CASSLVPSGSHEQYF.

V usage is TRBV27 and J usage is TRBJ1-1; D gene unclear. Per germline, CDR1 MNHEY and CDR2 SMNVEV (reference sequence). V lost 3 bases and J lost 7, with 18 bases in between. The CDR3 spans 15 residues. The DNA of the CDR3 is TGTGCCAGCAGTTTGCTCCCCCAAAGGAGGAGTGAAGCTTTCTTT. Its protein product is CASSLLPQRRSEAFF.

This chain links TRBV28 with TRBJ2-7, with D perhaps TRBD2 (5 bases). The germline CDR1 and CDR2 sequences are MDHEN and SYDVKM. The CDR3 totals 17 residues. Trimming pared 3 bases from V and 2 bases from J, leaving 20 bases between. The DNA of the CDR3 is TGTGCCAGCAGTTTGACGGGCGGGTTCAAGACGACCTACGAGCAGTACTTC. Translating gives CASSLTGGFKTTYEQYF.

This rearrangement joins TRBV29-1 to TRBJ2-7; 11 bases map to TRBD1. The CDR3 is 16 residues long. V lost 5 bases, J lost 5 bases, and 14 bases stayed unmatched. Germline V gives CDR1 SQVTM, CDR2 ANQGSEA. The CDR3 sequence is CSVTKGSGTGGNEQYF. The CDR3 DNA is TGCAGCGTTACCAAGGGCTCCGGGACAGGGGGGAACGAGCAGTACTTC.

V gene TRBV28 combines with J gene TRBJ2-3; weak D call: TRBD2 (6 bases). Trimming took off 3 bases at V and 7 bases at J, with 14 bases between the two ends. The CDR3 consists of 14 residues. Germline assignment: CDR1 MDHEN and CDR2 SYDVKM. In DNA, the CDR3 is TGTGCCAGCAGTTTGGGCGGGGCTGGAAATACGCAGTATTTT. It is translated as CASSLGGAGNTQYF.

The chain combines TRBV10-2 with TRBJ2-7; TRBD1 aligns across 8 bases. The germline CDR1 and CDR2 sequences are WSHSY and SAAADI. The trim removed 7 bases at V and 6 bases at J, leaving 26 bases unmatched. The CDR3 loop spans 19 amino acids. The chain's CDR3 is CASKVGGIRSGGPGPEQYF. The CDR3 bases are TGCGCCAGCAAAGTAGGGGGAATAAGGTCAGGGGGCCCTGGACCCGAGCAGTACTTC.

DNA of the CDR3: TGTGCCATCAGCCCCACAGGGGGCTCTGGGGCCAACGTCCTGACTTTC. Protein sequence: CAISPTGGSGANVLTF. This chain links TRBV10-3 with TRBJ2-6, with 8 bases that match TRBD1. The germline V gene has CDR1 ENHRY and CDR2 SYGVKD. Unmatched junction bases numbered 4, after V lost 6 bases and J lost 0 bases. The CDR3 consists of 16 residues.

A few counts support this clone. V gene TRBV7-6 combines with J gene TRBJ2-1; D unresolved. In germline, CDR1 is SGHVS, CDR2 FNYEAQ. This CDR3 has 12 amino acids. V lost 5 bases to trimming and J lost 7 bases, with 9 bases between them. DNA of the CDR3: TGTGCCAGCAGCCATCCGCGGAATGAGCAGTTCTTC. Its protein product is CASSHPRNEQFF.

V usage is TRBV15 and J usage is TRBJ1-1, with D possibly matching TRBD1 (6 bases). The ends were cut back, 3 bases at V and 10 bases at J, with 15 bases in the middle. CDR1 is LNHNV and CDR2 is YYDKDF in the germline V gene (reference sequence). This CDR3 spans 13 amino acids. CDR3 DNA: TGTGCCACCAGCAGGAAGGGGGGGCGGAGAGCTTTCTTT. This sequence encodes CATSRKGGRRAFF.

CDR3 loop: CASKREKETQYF. In DNA form, the CDR3 reads TGTGCCAGCAAGCGGGAGAAAGAGACCCAGTACTTC. The genes are TRBV2 and TRBJ2-5; 8 nucleotides match TRBD2. CDR1 and CDR2 (germline): SNHLY, FYNNEI. Trimming at V came to 7 bases and at J to 3 bases, leaving 1 base not matched to a gene. The CDR3 loop spans 12 amino acids.

This clone was picked up one time. The genes are TRBV18 and TRBJ2-7, with a possible D match to TRBD1 (5 bases). Looked up from germline, CDR1 is KGHSH and CDR2 is LQKENI. Trimming removed 2 bases at V and 3 bases at J, with 8 bases between. This CDR3 contains 13 residues. The chain's CDR3 is CASSPDSDYEQYF. In DNA, the CDR3 is TGTGCCAGCTCACCAGACAGTGACTACGAGCAGTACTTC.

The J gene is TRBJ1-1, the V gene TRBV6-1; D remains unclear. Trimming pared 8 bases from V and 1 base from J, leaving 14 bases between. This CDR3 is built from 14 residues. Germline V gene sequence: CDR1 MNHNS, CDR2 SASEGT. The CDR3 is CASGGIWGNTEAFF. In DNA form, the CDR3 reads TGTGCCAGCGGAGGAATCTGGGGGAACACTGAAGCTTTCTTT.

This chain links TRBV11-3 with TRBJ2-5, with 10 bases matching TRBD2. The germline V gene has CDR1 SGHNT and CDR2 YENEEA. V was clipped by 3 bases and J by 7 bases; unmatched bases: 17. The CDR3 is 18 amino acids. The CDR3 sequence is CASSFNQLASGGRVTQYF. For the CDR3, the DNA is TGTGCCAGCAGCTTCAACCAGTTGGCTAGCGGGGGCCGAGTGACCCAGTACTTC.

This clone was seen only once. This chain joins TRBV27 and TRBJ1-5, with 9 bases fitting TRBD1. This CDR3 has 14 amino acids. Looked up from germline, CDR1 is MNHEY and CDR2 is SMNVEV (reference sequence). Trimming at V came to 6 bases and at J to 5 bases, leaving 5 bases not matched to a gene. CDR3 sequence: CASSPGTGYQPQHF. CDR3 in DNA: TGTGCCAGCAGCCCCGGGACAGGGTATCAGCCCCAGCATTTT.

Of note for this clone: Compared with germline, one end of the junction differs, possibly owing to a read error. This chain joins TRBV30 and TRBJ1-1; D remains ambiguous. The germline V gene encodes CDR1 GTSNPN and CDR2 SVGIG (reference sequence). CDR3 length: 14 amino acids. The CDR3 reads CAWSVRGGNPEAFF. CDR3 bases: TGTGCCTGGAGTGTACGAGGAGGGAACCCTGAAGCTTTCTTT.